This T cell receptor (beta chain) was found in a study of Ad26.COV2.S vaccination and SARS-CoV-2 variants. Across the whole study: Donor allocation was to the COV1001 Ad26.COV2.S trial arm. Administration of Ad26.COV2.S was intramuscular, either once or twice 56 days apart.

Study-wide findings and caveats: Placebo recipients and vaccine recipients were similar in non-spike TCR breadth.

TCRdb keeps only in-frame clones here, not all; method: immunoSEQ multiplex PCR. This sample has about 350,000 clones, with roughly 89% found just once. Comments on this clone: Its matching antigen is unknown.

Indicated treatment: roughly 19 received Ad26.COV2.S at low or high dose, single or two shots; roughly five received placebo; per-sample allocation not given. Samples analyzed were those drawn on day 63 after the first vaccine or placebo injection. The vaccine delivered Wuhan-strain SARS-CoV-2 spike through an Ad26 vector. Germline assignment: CDR1 SNHLY and CDR2 FYNNEI. The CDR3 length is 15 residues. Trimming at V came to 6 bases and at J to 4 bases, leaving 7 bases not matched to a gene. The chain employs TRBV2 and TRBJ2-1, with 9 bases fitting TRBD1. This specimen was peripheral blood, taken in a trial of Ad26.COV2.S vaccine versus placebo. The receptor was isolated from a person aged 18-65 years who received the Ad26.COV2.S COVID-19 vaccine or a placebo. The CDR3 coding sequence is TGTGCCAGCAGAGCGGGACAGGGTTCGTACAATGAGCAGTTCTTC. This sequence encodes CASRAGQGSYNEQFF. Drawing the rest from reference TRBV2 and TRBJ2-1, the complete variable domain is EPEVTQTPSHQVTQMGQEVILRCVPISNHLYFYWYRQILGQKVEFLVSFYNNEISEKSEIFDDQFSVERPDGSNFTLKIRSTKLEDSAMYFCASRAGQGSYNEQFFGPGTRLTVL.